This T cell receptor beta chain was observed in a study of response to subunit inactivated influenza vaccine. CDR3 size: 13 residues. V shed 2 bases and J shed 6 bases, with 10 bases lying between them. Study-level points and caveats: It was the authors' suggestion that each seasonal influenza vaccination recruits few new T cells.

A word on this clonotype: Antigen unknown.

One entry per CDR3 protein, called by TCRdb with MiXCR from the RT-PCR reads. The table shows 550,000 to 800,000 distinct CDR3 sequences, with around 14% occurring only once. This TCR derives from a man aged 50 or older who received an inactivated influenza vaccine. The sequences come from PBMCs from blood, collected 11 to 12 days after vaccination. V is TRBV12-3 or TRBV12-4 and J is TRBJ1-2; D possibly corresponds to TRBD1 (5 bases). The CDR3 sequence is CASSLKGAHGYTF. CDR3 sequence (DNA): TGTGCCAGCAGTTTAAAAGGGGCCCATGGCTACACCTTC.